These 20 T cell receptor beta chains were sequenced from one sample in a study of tumor-infiltrating lymphocytes in primary liver carcinoma. Total RNA amounting to around 450 ng was the source from which TCR beta cDNA was made with a constant-region primer. Three nested multiplex PCR rounds of slightly modified ARM-PCR generated TCR beta libraries. The first two PCR rounds used TRBV1-TRBV30 forward primers with a C-beta reverse primer, 10 to 11 cycles each. TCRdb reprocessed the multiplex PCR reads via MiXCR and lists one record per CDR3 protein. The sample lists about 99,000 distinct CDR3 sequences, almost 70% occurring once. Joint extraction of RNA and DNA used roughly 18-34 mg of bulk tissue that was unsorted. Sequencing used liver tumor tissue from sampling region 5. The sample's subset: tumor region T5, tumor centre. These receptors were collected from a woman aged 55-69 years with primary liver carcinoma and hepatitis B virus infection.

There are many counts of this clonotype. The CDR3 is CASSYLIGDRGHNEQFF. CDR3 bases: TGTGCCAGCAGTTACCTTATAGGGGACAGGGGTCACAATGAGCAGTTCTTC. The V gene is TRBV6-2 or TRBV6-3, the J gene TRBJ2-1; TRBD1 matches at 10 bases. This CDR3 region has 17 residues. Germline lookup yields CDR1 MNHEY and CDR2 SVGEGT. Germline trimming cut 2 bases from V and 5 bases from J; bases unmatched to any gene: 9.

The J gene is TRBJ2-1, the V gene TRBV18; D is unclear. The CDR3 contains 13 residues. CDR1 is KGHSH and CDR2 is LQKENI in the germline V gene. Trimming took off 3 bases at V and 5 bases at J, with 8 bases between the two ends. The CDR3: CASSPGSDNEQFF. The CDR3 nucleotides are TGTGCCAGCTCACCCGGATCTGACAATGAGCAGTTCTTC.

This clonotype came up many times. The CDR3 sequence: CASSEGGRGTDEQYF. In DNA, the CDR3 is TGTGCCAGCAGTGAAGGGGGCAGGGGTACGGACGAGCAGTACTTC. This chain links TRBV6-1 with TRBJ2-7; D perhaps matches TRBD1 (6 bases). Germline-derived CDR1 and CDR2 are MNHNS and SASEGT. V lost 1 base and J 5 bases, leaving 15 bases between the germline ends. The CDR3 has 15 amino acids.

A remark on this clonotype: At one end, the junction sequence differs from germline, possibly due to a read error. The chain has TRBV11-1 and TRBJ2-1, with 10 positions matching TRBD1. The length of the CDR3 is 15 residues. In germline, CDR1 is SGHAT, CDR2 FQDESV (reference sequence). CDR3 sequence reads: CASSQRVGTGVQQLF. DNA for the CDR3: TGTGCCAGCAGCCAGAGAGTCGGGACAGGGGTTCAGCAGCTCTTC.

This clonotype was seen ten or more times. The chain joins TRBV28 to TRBJ1-5; 9 positions match TRBD1. This CDR3 region has 15 residues. The V gene's germline CDR1 is MDHEN and CDR2 SYDVKM. The V segment lost 6 bases and the J segment 7 bases; nucleotides outside the gene matches: 10. The CDR3 region is CASRKSQGAGQPQHF. The CDR3 DNA follows: TGTGCCAGCAGAAAGTCACAGGGGGCAGGACAGCCCCAGCATTTT.

The rearrangement uses TRBV29-1 and TRBJ2-1; D gene uncertain. Looked up from germline, CDR1 is SQVTM and CDR2 is ANQGSEA. The CDR3 has 17 amino acids. CDR3 region: CSVHQAGVTSRKSAQFF. For the CDR3, the DNA is TGCAGTGTCCACCAGGCTGGCGTGACGTCCCGAAAGAGTGCGCAGTTCTTC.

This sequence joins TRBV29-1 and TRBJ2-1; tentative D call: TRBD2 (6 bases). This CDR3 comprises 20 residues. Germline V gene data show CDR1 as SQVTM and CDR2 as ANQGSEA. As DNA, the CDR3 is TGCAGTGTTCCCGCGTTGGGTGTTCGGGAGAACAGACAATCCTACAATGAGCAGTTCTTC. It translates to CSVPALGVRENRQSYNEQFF.

With respect to this clonotype: Compared with germline, one end of the junction differs, possibly owing to a read error. V usage is TRBV29-1 and J usage is TRBJ1-3, with unresolved D. The CDR3 is 16 amino acids. Germline V lookup: CDR1 SQVTM, CDR2 ANQGSEA. In nucleotides, the CDR3 is TGCAGCGTGGCTGGACTCCCGAACACCTCTGGAAACACCACATATTTT. This translates into CSVAGLPNTSGNTTYF.

In this sample, this clonotype turned up a few times. One end of the junction is discordant with germline, which a read error may explain. The CDR3 nucleotides read TGCGCCAGCAGTCAAGGGCCACTGGGGACTGAAGTTTTCTTT. Amino acid sequence: CASSQGPLGTEVFF. The V call is TRBV4-1, the J call TRBJ1-1; weak D call: TRBD1 (5 bases). This CDR3 has 14 amino acids. Germline lookup yields CDR1 MGHRA and CDR2 YSYEKL.

The chain recombines TRBV7-8 with TRBJ2-1; 11 bases fit TRBD2. V dropped 3 bases and J dropped 15; count of bases not matched to a gene: 19. The CDR3 extends over 17 amino acids. The germline CDR1 and CDR2 sequences are SGHVS and FQNEAQ. CDR3 residues: CASSLSPSGRIRNGLFF. CDR3 in DNA: TGTGCCAGCAGCTTGTCCCCTAGCGGGAGGATTAGGAATGGGCTGTTCTTC.

Note on this clonotype: One end of the junction is discordant with germline, which a read error may explain. This chain joins TRBV11-3 and TRBJ2-3, with a tentative D call TRBD1 (5 bases). The CDR3 length is 15 residues. In germline, CDR1 is SGHNT, CDR2 YENEEA. CDR3 sequence (DNA): TGTGCCAGCAGCTTAGTTGCCAGGGCCACAGGTACGCTGTATTTT. Its translation is CASSLVARATGTLYF.

The J gene is TRBJ1-4, the V gene TRBV7-6, with D maybe TRBD1 (6 bases). Trimming cost V 1 base and J 7 bases, with 13 bases left between them. Germline values: CDR1 SGHVS, CDR2 FNYEAQ. The CDR3 extends over 15 amino acids. In nucleotides, the CDR3 is TGTGCCAGCAGCTTAGGGGGGCGAGGCGGTGAAAAACTGTTTTTT. The encoded protein is CASSLGGRGGEKLFF.

Notes on this clonotype: One end of the junction is discordant with germline, which a read error may explain. The rearrangement links TRBV7-9 to TRBJ2-7; D gene uncertain. This CDR3 region has 13 residues. The V gene's germline CDR1 is SEHNR and CDR2 FQNEAQ (reference sequence). DNA of the CDR3: TGTGTCAGCAGCTTAGGATCGATGGGCGAGCAGTACTTC. This codes for CVSSLGSMGEQYF.

This clonotype has more than one count but fewer than ten. This sequence may be a read error, since a much larger clone differs from it by one base. V gene TRBV29-1 combines with J gene TRBJ2-3; D unclear. The V gene's germline CDR1 is SQVTM and CDR2 ANQGSEA. The CDR3 spans 12 residues. The CDR3 region is CSVEAGTDTRYF. In DNA form, the CDR3 reads TGCAGCGTTGAAGCAGGCACAGATACGCGGTATTTT.

In regard to this clonotype: This CDR3 fails to terminate in the conserved phenylalanine or tryptophan, so it likely reflects a read error. The rearrangement joins TRBV12-3 or TRBV12-4 to TRBJ2-1; the D gene is possibly TRBD1 (6 bases). The V end was cut by 3 bases, the J end by 8 bases, with 17 bases between. This CDR3 region has 15 residues. The CDR3 spells CASSFGQGLNDEQFI. The CDR3, as DNA: TGTGCCAGCAGTTTTGGGCAGGGGCTTAACGATGAGCAGTTCATC.

On this clonotype: A much bigger clone sits one base away, suggesting this may be a read error. This sequence joins TRBV29-1 and TRBJ2-1, with 11 bases identical to TRBD2. V trimming: 3 bases; J trimming: 6 bases; junction bases outside the gene matches: 4. Germline V gene data show CDR1 as SQVTM and CDR2 as ANQGSEA. CDR3 size: 14 residues. CDR3 region: CSVEETSGANEQFF. Written as DNA, the CDR3 is TGCAGCGTTGAGGAGACTAGCGGGGCCAATGAGCAGTTCTTC.

This clonotype was counted at least ten times. This chain connects TRBV28 to TRBJ2-3; tentatively, D is TRBD1 (6 bases). CDR1 and CDR2 from the germline V gene are MDHEN and SYDVKM. The ends were cut back, 4 bases at V and 1 base at J, with 18 bases in the middle. This CDR3 has 17 residues. The CDR3 coding sequence is TGTGCCAGCAGTTCCCTAGGGCCAGGGGATGGCACAGATACGCAGTATTTT. Protein product: CASSSLGPGDGTDTQYF.

J is TRBJ2-3 and V is TRBV4-2; D ambiguous. The V end was cut by 2 bases, the J end by 3 bases, with 9 bases between. There are 14 residues in the CDR3. CDR1 is LGHNA and CDR2 is YNFKEQ in the germline V gene. The CDR3 region is CASSQFGGTDTQYF. DNA of the CDR3: TGTGCCAGCAGCCAATTCGGCGGTACAGATACGCAGTATTTT.

The chain joins TRBV5-1 to TRBJ1-4, with D uncertain. The germline V gene has CDR1 SGHRS and CDR2 YFSETQ. The V and J ends lost 3 bases and 1 base respectively, with 13 bases between them. The CDR3 covers 16 residues. The CDR3: CASSSGPIGTNEKLFF. The CDR3 DNA is TGCGCCAGCAGCTCGGGCCCGATCGGAACTAATGAAAAACTGTTTTTT.

In regard to this clonotype: One end of the junction varies from germline; a read error may be responsible. The chain is built from TRBV4-1 and TRBJ1-6; 8 nucleotides line up with TRBD1. The CDR3 extends over 17 amino acids. Germline loops: CDR1 MGHRA, CDR2 YSYEKL. The CDR3 bases are TGCGCCAGCAACCAAGTATTGGGACAGGTGGCATATTCACCCCTCCACTTT. Amino acids: CASNQVLGQVAYSPLHF.